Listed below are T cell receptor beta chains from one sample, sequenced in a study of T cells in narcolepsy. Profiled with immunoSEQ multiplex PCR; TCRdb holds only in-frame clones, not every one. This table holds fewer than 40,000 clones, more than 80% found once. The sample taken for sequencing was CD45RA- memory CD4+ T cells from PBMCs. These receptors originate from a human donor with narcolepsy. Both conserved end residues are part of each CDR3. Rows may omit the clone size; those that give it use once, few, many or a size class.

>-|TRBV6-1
CASRLDSNSPLHF
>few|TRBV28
CASRETARSGYTF
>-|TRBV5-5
CASSLTLLGRTDTQYF
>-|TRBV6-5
CASSYQFSNYGYTF
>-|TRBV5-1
CASSLDSRNTEAFF
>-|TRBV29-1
CSVEGETQYF
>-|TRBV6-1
CASSEGTDVGPQHF
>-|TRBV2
CASAISENEKLFF
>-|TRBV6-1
CASSMGDTGNTIYF
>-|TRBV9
CASTRLSWAGELFF
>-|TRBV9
CASSPETQGLYGYTF
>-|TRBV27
CASSFRGGSGYTF
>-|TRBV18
CASSPSNEKLFF
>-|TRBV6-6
CASSTTTSYEQYF
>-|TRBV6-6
CASSSPAGGTDTQYF
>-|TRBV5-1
CASSLAGRGGPDTQYF
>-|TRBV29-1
CTIDRTPETQYF